The following is a T cell receptor beta chain sequence with its context. The sample is drawn from a study of blood T cell repertoires in COVID-19. Across the whole study: Researchers got acute and convalescent COVID-19 samples from the United States, Italy and Spain. From T cells, B-cell-depleted T cells, or PBMCs came the material, which was cDNA or gDNA.

Per the original data handling: Using reference gene primer amplification, nucleated cell counts were estimated. Clones were read by immunoSEQ multiplex PCR, and TCRdb kept only the in-frame ones, dropping some. V and J calls and clone size are given by that table; D and trimming were obtained from the DNA. The sample carries around 290,000 clones, roughly 91% recorded once. This CDR3 contains 12 residues. Germline CDR1 and CDR2: SGHVS and FNYEAQ. J was trimmed by 10 bases and V by 6 bases; bases with no gene match: 6. Sequenced input: peripheral blood. V gene TRBV7-6 combines with J gene TRBJ2-1; 7 bases map to TRBD2. The receptor comes from a man aged 35-49 years with acute or convalescent COVID-19. The CDR3 spells CASSGGGVEQFF. In DNA form, the CDR3 reads TGTGCCAGCAGTGGGGGGGGTGTAGAGCAGTTCTTC.